This passage covers 7 T cell receptor beta chains from one sample sequenced in a study of beta chain features in type 1 diabetes. The authors reverse transcribed all of the isolated RNA, so sequencing captured expressed TCRB transcripts. Produced via immunoSEQ multiplex PCR; TCRdb's table is partial and in-frame only. The sample includes about 620,000 clones, around 15% of them seen just once. Sequenced: naive CD4+ T cells from blood. The source of these receptors is a man between 18 and 29 years old in good health.

The chain combines TRBV6-1 with TRBJ1-3; D gene unclear. This CDR3 comprises 15 residues. Trimming removed 0 bases at V and 3 bases at J, with 9 bases between. Germline V gene lookup returns CDR1 MNHNS and CDR2 SASEGT. In nucleotides, the CDR3 is TGTGCCAGCAGTGAAGCTAGCGCCCGTGGAAACACCATATATTTT. As protein: CASSEASARGNTIYF.

This chain uses TRBV25-1 with TRBJ2-6; D unresolved. V was shortened by 2 bases and J by 1 base, with 3 bases between the two germline ends. The CDR3 loop spans 14 amino acids. Looked up from germline, CDR1 is MGHDK and CDR2 is SYGVNS. This CDR3 reads CASSEHSGANVLTF. CDR3 DNA sequence: TGTGCCAGCAGTGAACATTCTGGGGCCAACGTCCTGACTTTC.

The genes are TRBV28 and TRBJ1-5; D uncertain. V was clipped by 5 bases and J by 1 base, with 12 bases between them. Germline assignment: CDR1 MDHEN and CDR2 SYDVKM. CDR3 length: 15 amino acids. The CDR3 nucleotides read TGTGCCAGCAGTCGTGCCGGATTGAGCAATCAGCCCCAGCATTTT. It codes for CASSRAGLSNQPQHF. Filled out from reference TRBV28 and TRBJ1-5, the complete variable domain reads DVKVTQSSRYLVKRTGEKVFLECVQDMDHENMFWYRQDPGLGLRLIYFSYDVKMKEKGDIPEGYSVSREKKERFSLILESASTNQTSMYLCASSRAGLSNQPQHFGDGTRLSIL.

This clone was seen more than once but under ten times. The rearrangement uses TRBV5-4 and TRBJ1-1; D perhaps matches TRBD1 (5 bases). The length of the CDR3 is 15 residues. V lost 4 bases and J 0 bases, leaving 13 bases between the germline ends. CDR1 and CDR2 (germline): SGHNT, YYREEE (reference sequence). CDR3 in amino acids: CASSLGTVMNTEAFF. CDR3 DNA sequence: TGTGCCAGCAGCCTAGGGACGGTAATGAACACTGAAGCTTTCTTT.

This clone has more than one count but fewer than ten. V is TRBV5-4 and J is TRBJ1-5; D remains unclear. Trimming took 0 bases from V and 2 from J, leaving 9 bases between them. This CDR3 region has 15 residues. The germline V gene encodes CDR1 SGHNT and CDR2 YYREEE (reference sequence). Written as DNA, the CDR3 is TGTGCCAGCAGCTTGGCTGGGAGACGCAATCAGCCCCAGCATTTT. Its translation is CASSLAGRRNQPQHF.

The gene calls are TRBV5-1 and TRBJ2-2; 9 bases map to TRBD2. With 4 bases clipped from V and 3 bases from J, the junction kept 4 bases outside the gene matches. The CDR3 consists of 15 residues. Germline loops: CDR1 SGHRS, CDR2 YFSETQ. CDR3 nucleotide sequence: TGCGCCAGCAGCCAGGCTAGCGGGGACACCGGGGAGCTGTTTTTT. Amino acid sequence: CASSQASGDTGELFF.

This rearrangement joins TRBV4-3 to TRBJ2-7; tentative D call: TRBD2 (6 bases). Germline loops: CDR1 LGHNA, CDR2 YSLEER. The V end lost 0 bases, the J end lost 2 bases, and 11 bases lay between the germline ends. The CDR3 runs to 15 residues. CDR3 nucleotide sequence: TGCGCCAGCAGCCAAGAATTCCTAGCGACCTACGAGCAGTACTTC. It codes for CASSQEFLATYEQYF.